The present entry profiles one T cell receptor beta chain with its context. What antigen it recognizes has not been identified. Base qualities are missing; no much larger clone stands one base away. This specimen comes from a study of lymphopenia after photon versus proton radiotherapy (dated by TCRdb to between 2019 and 2020). Describing the broader study: The study compared the immunological effects of photon versus proton radiation therapy in patients with gastrointestinal tumors who developed high-grade lymphopenia. The roughly 21 patients in the cohort had gastrointestinal tumors, were treated with either photon or proton therapy, and subsequently developed lymphopenia. The goal of the study was to describe how the two radiation modalities differ in their effects on the immune system.

The library came from the immunoSEQ multiplex PCR assay. T cell repertoires were profiled by deep sequencing of rearranged TCR beta loci, alongside multiparametric flow cytometry. TCRdb took over this immuneACCESS table, retaining in-frame rearrangements with V and J assigned. Such tables are incomplete; in checked studies, under half of the missing clones stem from an unresolved V gene, and the remainder is unexplained. This sample has 70,000 or so clones in its table, and under 95% of those were observed once. The ten largest clones represent 2% to 2.5% of the sample. Relative to germline, V is 1 base shorter and J is 11 bases shorter, with 23 bases between their ends. Including the terminal cysteine and phenylalanine, the CDR3 comprises 16 residues. The sequence is cut down to CDR3 DNA, 48 bases in frame from base 1. The CDR1 and CDR2 encoded by the germline V gene are MDHEN and SYDVKM. Beyond this particular receptor, the publication reports: Relative stability during treatment was observed in proton-treated patients, whereas loss of naive T cells and TCR diversity and gain of effector/memory populations were observed in photon-treated patients. After the lymphocyte count nadir, photon-treated repertoires showed oligoclonal expansion, especially of CD8+ Temra cells, which drove the drop in diversity. The survival association was examined only in patients who died, and the authors described better survival with proton therapy as a possibility, not as a demonstrated result. Across the cohort, a larger post-nadir drop in TCR diversity was inversely correlated with overall survival time among patients who died.

The sequence joins TRBV28 to TRBJ1-1, with the D gene uncertain. This material consisted of peripheral blood, taken from a patient treated with photon-based radiotherapy. The sequence derives from a woman between 40 and 55 years old with cholangiocarcinoma. The CDR3: CASSLYSMAGPLRAFF. The base sequence is TGTGCCAGCAGTTTATATAGTATGGCAGGACCTCTCCGGGCTTTCTTT.